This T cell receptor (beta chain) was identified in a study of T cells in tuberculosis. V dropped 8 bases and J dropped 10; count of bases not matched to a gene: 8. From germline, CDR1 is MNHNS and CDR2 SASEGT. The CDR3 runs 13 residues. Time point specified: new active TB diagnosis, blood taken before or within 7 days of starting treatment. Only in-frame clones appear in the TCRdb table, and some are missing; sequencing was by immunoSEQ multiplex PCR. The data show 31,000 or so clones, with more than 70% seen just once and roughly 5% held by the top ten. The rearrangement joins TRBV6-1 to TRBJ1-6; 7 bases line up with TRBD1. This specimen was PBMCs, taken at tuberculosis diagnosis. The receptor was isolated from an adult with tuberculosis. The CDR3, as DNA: TGTGCCAGCTTTCGGGACAGTAGGTCACCCCTCCACTTT. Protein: CASFRDSRSPLHF.